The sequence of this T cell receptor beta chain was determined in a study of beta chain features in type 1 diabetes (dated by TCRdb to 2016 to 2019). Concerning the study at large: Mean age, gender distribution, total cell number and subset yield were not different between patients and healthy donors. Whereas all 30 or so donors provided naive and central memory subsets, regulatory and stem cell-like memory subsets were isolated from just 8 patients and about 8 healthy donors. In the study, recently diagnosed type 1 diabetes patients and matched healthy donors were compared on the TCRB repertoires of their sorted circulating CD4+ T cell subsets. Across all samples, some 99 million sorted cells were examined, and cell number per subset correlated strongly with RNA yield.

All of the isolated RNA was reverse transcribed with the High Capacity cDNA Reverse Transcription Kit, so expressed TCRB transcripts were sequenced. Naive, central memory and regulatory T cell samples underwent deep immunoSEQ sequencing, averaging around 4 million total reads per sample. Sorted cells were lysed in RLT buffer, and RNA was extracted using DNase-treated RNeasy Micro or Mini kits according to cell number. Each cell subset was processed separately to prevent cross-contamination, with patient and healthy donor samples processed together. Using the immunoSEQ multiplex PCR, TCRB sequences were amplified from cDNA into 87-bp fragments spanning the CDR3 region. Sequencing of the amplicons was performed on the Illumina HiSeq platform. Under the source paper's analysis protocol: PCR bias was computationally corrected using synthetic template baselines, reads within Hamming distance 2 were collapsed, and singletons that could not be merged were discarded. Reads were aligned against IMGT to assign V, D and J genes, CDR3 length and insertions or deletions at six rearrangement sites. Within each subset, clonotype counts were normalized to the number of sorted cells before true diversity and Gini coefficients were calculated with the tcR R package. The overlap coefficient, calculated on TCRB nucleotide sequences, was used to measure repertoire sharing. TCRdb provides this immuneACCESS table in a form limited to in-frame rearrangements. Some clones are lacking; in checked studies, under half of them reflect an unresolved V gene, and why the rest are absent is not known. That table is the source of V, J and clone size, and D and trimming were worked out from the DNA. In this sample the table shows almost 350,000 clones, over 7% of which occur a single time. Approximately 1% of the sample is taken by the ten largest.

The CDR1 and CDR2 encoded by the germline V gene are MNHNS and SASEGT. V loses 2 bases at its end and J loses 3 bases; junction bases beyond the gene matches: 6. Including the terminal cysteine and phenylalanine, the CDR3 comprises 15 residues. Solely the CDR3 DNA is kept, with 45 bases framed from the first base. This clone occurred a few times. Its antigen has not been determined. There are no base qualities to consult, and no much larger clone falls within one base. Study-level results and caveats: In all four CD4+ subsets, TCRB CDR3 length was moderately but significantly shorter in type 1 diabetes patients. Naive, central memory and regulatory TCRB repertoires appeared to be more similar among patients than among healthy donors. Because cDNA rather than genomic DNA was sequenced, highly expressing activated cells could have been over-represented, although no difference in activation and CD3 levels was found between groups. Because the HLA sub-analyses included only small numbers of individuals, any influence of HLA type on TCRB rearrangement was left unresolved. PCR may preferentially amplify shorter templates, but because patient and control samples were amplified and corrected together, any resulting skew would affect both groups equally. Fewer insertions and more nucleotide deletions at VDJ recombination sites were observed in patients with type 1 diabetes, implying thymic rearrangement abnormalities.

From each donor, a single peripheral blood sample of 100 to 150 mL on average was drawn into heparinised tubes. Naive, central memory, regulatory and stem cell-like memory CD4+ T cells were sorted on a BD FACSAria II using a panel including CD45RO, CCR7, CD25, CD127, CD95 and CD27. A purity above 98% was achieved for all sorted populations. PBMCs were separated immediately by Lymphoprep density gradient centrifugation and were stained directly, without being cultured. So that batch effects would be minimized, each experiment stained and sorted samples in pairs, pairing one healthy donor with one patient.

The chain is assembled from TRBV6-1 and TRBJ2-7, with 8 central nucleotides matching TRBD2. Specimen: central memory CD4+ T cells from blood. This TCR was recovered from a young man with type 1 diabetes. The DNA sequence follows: TGTGCCAGCAGTGAATCCGGGGGGGGCGTCTACGAGCAGTACTTC. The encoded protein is CASSESGGGVYEQYF.